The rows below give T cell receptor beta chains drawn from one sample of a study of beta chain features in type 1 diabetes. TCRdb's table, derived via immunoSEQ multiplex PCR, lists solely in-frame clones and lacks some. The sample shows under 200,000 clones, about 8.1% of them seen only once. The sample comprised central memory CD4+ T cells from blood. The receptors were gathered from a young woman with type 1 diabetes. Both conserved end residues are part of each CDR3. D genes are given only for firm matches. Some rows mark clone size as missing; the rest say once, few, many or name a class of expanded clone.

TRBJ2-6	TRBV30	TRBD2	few	TGTGCCTGGATCCGACTAGCGGGAGGGACCGGGGCCAACGTCCTGACTTTC	CAWIRLAGGTGANVLTF
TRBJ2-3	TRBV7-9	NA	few	TGTGCCAGCAGCCTAGGGCAGAGCACAGATACGCAGTATTTT	CASSLGQSTDTQYF
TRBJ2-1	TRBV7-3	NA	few	TGTGCCAGCAGCCTAGCCCGTGGGCGGGACAATGAGCAGTTCTTC	CASSLARGRDNEQFF
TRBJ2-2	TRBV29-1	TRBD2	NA	TGCAGCGTTGCGGGGGGGTCCACCGGGGAGCTGTTTTTT	CSVAGGSTGELFF
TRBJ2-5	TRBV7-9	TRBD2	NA	TGTGCCAGCAGCGTTAGCGGGGGTGGAGAGACCCAGTACTTC	CASSVSGGGETQYF
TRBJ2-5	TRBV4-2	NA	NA	TGTGCCAGCAGCCAAGACCCACAAGAGACCCAGTACTTC	CASSQDPQETQYF
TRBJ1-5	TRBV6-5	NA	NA	TGTGCCAGCAGTAAGGACAGCTATAGCAATCAGCCCCAGCATTTT	CASSKDSYSNQPQHF
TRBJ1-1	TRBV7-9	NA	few	TGTGCCAGCAGAAGAGCCGAAGTTGAAGCTTTCTTT	CASRRAEVEAFF
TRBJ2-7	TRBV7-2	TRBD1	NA	TGTGCCAGCAGCCCCGGGACAGGGAACTACGAGCAGTACTTC	CASSPGTGNYEQYF
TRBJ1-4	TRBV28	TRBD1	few	TGTGCCAGCAGGACGCCGGGACAGGGCCCTGAAAAACTGTTTTTT	CASRTPGQGPEKLFF
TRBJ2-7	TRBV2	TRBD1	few	TGTGCCAGCAAGCTGGGACAGAGTCGCCACGAGCAGTACTTC	CASKLGQSRHEQYF